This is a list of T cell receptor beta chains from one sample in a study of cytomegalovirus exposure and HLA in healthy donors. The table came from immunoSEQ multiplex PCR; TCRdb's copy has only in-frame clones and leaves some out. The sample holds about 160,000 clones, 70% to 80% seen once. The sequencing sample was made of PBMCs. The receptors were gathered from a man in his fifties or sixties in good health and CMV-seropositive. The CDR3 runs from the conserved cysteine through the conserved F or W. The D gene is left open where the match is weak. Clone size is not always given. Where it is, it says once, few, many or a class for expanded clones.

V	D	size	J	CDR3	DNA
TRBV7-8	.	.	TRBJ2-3	CASSSGRGFTDTQYF	TGTGCCAGCAGCTCGGGGCGGGGCTTCACAGATACGCAGTATTTT
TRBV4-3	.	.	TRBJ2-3	CASSQDRGRGPDTQYF	TGCGCCAGCAGCCAAGATCGGGGCAGGGGTCCAGATACGCAGTATTTT
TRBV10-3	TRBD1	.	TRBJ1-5	CAIRGQINQPQHF	TGTGCCATCAGGGGACAGATTAATCAGCCCCAGCATTTT
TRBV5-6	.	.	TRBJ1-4	CASIPLGRSGELFF	TGTGCCAGCATCCCTCTGGGGAGATCGGGGGAACTGTTTTTT
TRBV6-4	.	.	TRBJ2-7	CASSEEAGANYEQYF	TGTGCCAGCAGTGAGGAGGCAGGGGCGAACTACGAGCAGTACTTC
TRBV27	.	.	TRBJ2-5	CASSYGYRGASETQYF	TGTGCCAGCAGTTATGGATATCGGGGGGCGAGTGAGACCCAGTACTTC
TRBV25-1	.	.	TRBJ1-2	CASSDQANNYGYTF	TGTGCCAGCAGTGACCAGGCAAACAACTATGGCTACACCTTC
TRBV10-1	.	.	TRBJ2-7	CASSEKTGNYEQYF	TGCGCCAGCAGTGAGAAAACGGGGAACTACGAGCAGTACTTC
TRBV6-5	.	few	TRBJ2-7	CASRGGAVFYEQYF	TGTGCCAGCAGGGGGGGGGCAGTCTTCTACGAGCAGTACTTC
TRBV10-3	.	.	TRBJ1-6	CAISQVSSYNSPLHF	TGTGCCATCAGCCAGGTCAGCTCCTATAATTCACCCCTCCACTTT
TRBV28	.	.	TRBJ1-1	CASSLEGWRLMNTEAFF	TGTGCCAGCAGTTTAGAGGGTTGGCGACTTATGAACACTGAAGCTTTCTTT
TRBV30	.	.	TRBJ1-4	CAWRIYRATNEKLFF	TGTGCCTGGAGGATCTACAGGGCAACTAATGAAAAACTGTTTTTT
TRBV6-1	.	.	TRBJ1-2	CASSASAGGYTF	TGTGCCAGCAGTGCGTCCGCGGGCGGCTACACCTTC
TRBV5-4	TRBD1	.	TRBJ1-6	CASSSTGGTPLHF	TGTGCCAGCAGTTCAACAGGGGGCACACCCCTCCACTTT
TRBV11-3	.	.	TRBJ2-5	CASSPGEAETQYF	TGTGCCAGCAGCCCTGGGGAGGCAGAGACCCAGTACTTC
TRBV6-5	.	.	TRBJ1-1	CASSYSYSLNTEAFF	TGTGCCAGCAGTTACTCGTATTCCTTGAACACTGAAGCTTTCTTT
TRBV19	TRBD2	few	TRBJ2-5	CASSTHRLAGARETQYF	TGTGCCAGTAGTACGCACCGACTAGCGGGGGCGCGAGAGACCCAGTACTTC
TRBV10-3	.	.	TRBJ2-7	CAISPGSIYEQYF	TGTGCCATCAGCCCCGGGAGTATCTACGAGCAGTACTTC
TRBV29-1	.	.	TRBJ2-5	CSVEQGLETQYF	TGCAGCGTTGAACAGGGTTTGGAGACCCAGTACTTC
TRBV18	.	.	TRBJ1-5	CASSPQTPPGPQHF	TGTGCCAGCTCACCGCAAACACCCCCGGGTCCCCAGCATTTT
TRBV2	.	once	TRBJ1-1	CASSDEGYTEAFF	TGTGCCAGCAGTGACGAGGGTTACACTGAAGCTTTCTTT